This TCR beta chain was documented in a study of blood T cell repertoires in COVID-19 (dated by TCRdb to the early 2020s). With regard to the full study: The collaborator samples originated in the United States, Italy and Spain and spanned the acute and convalescent phases of COVID-19. The material from the prospective study consisted of cDNA or gDNA derived from T cells, B-cell-depleted T cells, or PBMCs. Where available, HLA class I and class II types were obtained from metadata supplied by the sample provider rather than from assay-based typing. Samples were obtained from the ongoing ImmuneRACE study (first 160 participants) and from about 1,300 subjects provided by 6 global collaborators. The repertoires were released in a freely available public database intended as a resource for research on the immune response to SARS-CoV-2. Nearly every sample came with metadata listing a de-identified subject ID, COVID-19 status, age in years and sex. Deeply sampled blood TCRbeta repertoires from subjects exposed to, actively infected with, or recovered from COVID-19 were included in the dataset.

In the germline V gene, CDR1 corresponds to ENHRY and CDR2 to SYGVKD. V ends up 1 base short and J 0 bases short, with an unmatched junction base count of 5. There are 17 amino acids in the CDR3, from cysteine to phenylalanine inclusive. The only DNA kept is the CDR3, 51 bases in frame from the first base. The immunoSEQ Assay, a bias-controlled multiplex PCR, was used to amplify TCRbeta CDR3 regions from genomic DNA. In the source study's methods: The number of nucleated cells in each sample was estimated from the amplification of reference gene primers within the assay. To quantify the absolute abundance of each unique TCRbeta CDR3 rearrangement, sequence reads were collapsed and filtered. For each sample, productive Simpson clonality was calculated as the square root of Simpson's diversity index across productive rearrangements. Here the immuneACCESS table is served through TCRdb, limited to in-frame sequences with V and J called. Missing clones are a known gap in these copies; in checked studies unresolved V genes cover under half, and the rest lacks a known reason. V and J calls and clone size are as listed in that table; D and trimming were resolved from the DNA. A total of 130,000 to 150,000 clones appear in this sample, about 85% of them only once. In total, the top ten clones hold nearly 3% of the sample.

Collaborating institutions collected whole blood in K2EDTA tubes following their own protocols. For TCRbeta analysis, collaborator samples were shipped as frozen whole blood, as isolated PBMCs, or as DNA extracted from either sample type. Comment on this clone: The clone's antigen remains unknown. The record has no base qualities; no much larger clone is one base away.

Study-wide conclusions, independent of this receptor: Clinical and demographic metadata were provided uncurated, with the amount varying by source and participant.

The rearranged chain carries TRBV10-3 and TRBJ2-1, with 8 bases matching TRBD2. This clonotype originated in a woman in her forties with active or convalescent COVID-19. Sequencing was carried out using peripheral blood. The encoded CDR3 is CAISEFPRGGSYNEQFF. The nucleotide sequence reads as follows: TGTGCCATCAGTGAGTTCCCTCGGGGGGGCTCCTACAATGAGCAGTTCTTC.